This TCR beta chain emerged from a study of blood T cell repertoires in COVID-19. Across the whole study: The study drew acute and convalescent COVID-19 samples from the United States, Italy and Spain. Sample material is recorded as cDNA or gDNA derived from T cells, B-cell-depleted T cells, or PBMCs.

This clone appeared a single time. Per the authors' pipeline: How many nucleated cells were present was estimated from reference gene primer amplification. Clones were sequenced by immunoSEQ multiplex PCR, and TCRdb holds only the in-frame ones, with some missing. V and J calls and clone size come straight from that table; D and trimming were deduced from the DNA. The sample lists roughly 170,000 clones, roughly 90% occurring once. The CDR3 covers 15 residues. Germline CDR1 GTSNPN, CDR2 SVGIG (reference sequence). The ends were cut back, 4 bases at V and 2 bases at J, with 18 bases in the middle. The sequenced sample consisted of peripheral blood. The chain joins TRBV30 to TRBJ2-7, with D maybe TRBD1 (6 bases). The origin of this receptor is a man aged 60 to 75 with acute or convalescent COVID-19. The CDR3 sequence: CAWTRGGVGTYEQYF. CDR3 bases: TGTGCCTGGACCAGAGGGGGAGTCGGGACCTACGAGCAGTACTTC.